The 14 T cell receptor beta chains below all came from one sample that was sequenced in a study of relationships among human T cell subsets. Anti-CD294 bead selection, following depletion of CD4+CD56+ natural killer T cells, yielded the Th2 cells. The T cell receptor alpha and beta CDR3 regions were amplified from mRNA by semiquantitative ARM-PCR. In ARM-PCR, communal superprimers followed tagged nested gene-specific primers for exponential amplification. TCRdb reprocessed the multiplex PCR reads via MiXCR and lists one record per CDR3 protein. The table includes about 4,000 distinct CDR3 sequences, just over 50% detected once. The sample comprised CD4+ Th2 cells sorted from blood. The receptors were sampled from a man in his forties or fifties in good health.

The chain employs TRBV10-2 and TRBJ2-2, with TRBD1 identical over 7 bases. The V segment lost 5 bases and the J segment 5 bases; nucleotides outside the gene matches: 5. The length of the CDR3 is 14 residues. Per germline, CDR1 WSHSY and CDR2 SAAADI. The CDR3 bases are TGCGCCAGCAGTACTCCAGGGGGAACCGGGGAGCTGTTTTTT. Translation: CASSTPGGTGELFF.

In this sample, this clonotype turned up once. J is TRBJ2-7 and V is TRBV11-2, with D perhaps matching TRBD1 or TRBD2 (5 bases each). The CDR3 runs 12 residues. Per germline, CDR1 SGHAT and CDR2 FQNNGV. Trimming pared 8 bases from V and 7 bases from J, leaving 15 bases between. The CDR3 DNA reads TGTGCCAGCGGCCGAGGGACGAGTGAGCAGTACTTC. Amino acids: CASGRGTSEQYF.

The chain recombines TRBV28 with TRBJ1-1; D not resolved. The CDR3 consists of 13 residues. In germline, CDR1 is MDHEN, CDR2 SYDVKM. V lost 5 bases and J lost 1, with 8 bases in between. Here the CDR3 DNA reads TGTGCCAGCAGTACCCCGAAGAACACTGAAGCTTTCTTT. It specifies CASSTPKNTEAFF.

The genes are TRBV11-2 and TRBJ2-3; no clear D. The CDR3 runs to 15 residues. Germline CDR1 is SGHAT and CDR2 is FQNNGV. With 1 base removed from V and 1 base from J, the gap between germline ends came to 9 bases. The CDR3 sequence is CASSLGLRGTDTQYF. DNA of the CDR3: TGTGCCAGCAGCTTAGGGCTAAGGGGCACAGATACGCAGTATTTT. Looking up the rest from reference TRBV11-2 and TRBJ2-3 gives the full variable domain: EAGVAQSPRYKIIEKRQSVAFWCNPISGHATLYWYQQILGQGPKLLIQFQNNGVVDDSQLPKDRFSAERLKGVDSTLKIQPAKLEDSAVYLCASSLGLRGTDTQYFGPGTRLTVL.

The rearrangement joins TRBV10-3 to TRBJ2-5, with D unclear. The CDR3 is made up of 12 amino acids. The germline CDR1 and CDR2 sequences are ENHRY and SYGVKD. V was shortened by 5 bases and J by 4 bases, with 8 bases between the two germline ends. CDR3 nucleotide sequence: TGTGCCATCAGTAAAGTCCGAGAGACCCAGTACTTC. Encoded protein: CAISKVRETQYF.

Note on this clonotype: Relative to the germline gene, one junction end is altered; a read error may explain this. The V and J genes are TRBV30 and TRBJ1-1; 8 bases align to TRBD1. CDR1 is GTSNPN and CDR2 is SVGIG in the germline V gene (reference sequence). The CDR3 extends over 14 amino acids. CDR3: CARKVTGGPVGQSF. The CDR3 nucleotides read TGTGCCCGGAAGGTCACAGGGGGGCCCGTTGGGCAAAGCTTT.

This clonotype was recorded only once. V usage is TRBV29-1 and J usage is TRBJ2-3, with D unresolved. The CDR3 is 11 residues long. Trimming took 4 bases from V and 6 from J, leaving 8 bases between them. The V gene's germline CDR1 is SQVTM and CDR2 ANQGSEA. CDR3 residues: CSVGYSDTQYF. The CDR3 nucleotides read TGCAGCGTTGGGTACAGTGATACGCAGTATTTT.

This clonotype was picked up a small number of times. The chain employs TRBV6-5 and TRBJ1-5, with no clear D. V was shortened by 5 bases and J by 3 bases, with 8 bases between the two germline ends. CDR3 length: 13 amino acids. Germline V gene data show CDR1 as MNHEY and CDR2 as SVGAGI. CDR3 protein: CASSEHLNQPQHF. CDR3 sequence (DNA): TGTGCCAGCAGTGAACACCTCAATCAGCCCCAGCATTTT.

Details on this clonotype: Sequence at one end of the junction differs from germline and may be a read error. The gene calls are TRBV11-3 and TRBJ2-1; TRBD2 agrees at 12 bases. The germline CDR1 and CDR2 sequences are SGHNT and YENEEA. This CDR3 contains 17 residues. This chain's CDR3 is CASSASGRASSYSEQFF. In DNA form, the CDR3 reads TGTGCCAGCAGCGCTAGCGGGAGGGCCAGCTCCTACAGTGAGCAGTTCTTC.

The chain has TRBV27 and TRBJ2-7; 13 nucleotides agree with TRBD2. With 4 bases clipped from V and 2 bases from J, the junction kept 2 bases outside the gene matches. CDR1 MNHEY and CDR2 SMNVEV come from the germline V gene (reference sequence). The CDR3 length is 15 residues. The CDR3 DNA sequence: TGTGCCAGCAGTTCGGGGACTAGCGGGACCTACGAGCAGTACTTC. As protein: CASSSGTSGTYEQYF.

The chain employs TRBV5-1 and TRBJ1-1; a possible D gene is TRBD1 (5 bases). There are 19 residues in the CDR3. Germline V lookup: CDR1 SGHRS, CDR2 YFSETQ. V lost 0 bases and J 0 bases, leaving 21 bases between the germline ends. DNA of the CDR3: TGCGCCAGCAGCTTGGCGTTCTCCAGGACAATGAGGGTGAACACTGAAGCTTTCTTT. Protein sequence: CASSLAFSRTMRVNTEAFF.

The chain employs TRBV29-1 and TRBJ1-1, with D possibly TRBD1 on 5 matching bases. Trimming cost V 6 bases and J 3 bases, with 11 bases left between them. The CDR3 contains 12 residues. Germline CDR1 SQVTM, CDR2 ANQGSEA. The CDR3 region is CSVGDGYTEAFF. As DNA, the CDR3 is TGCAGCGTCGGGGACGGGTACACTGAAGCTTTCTTT.

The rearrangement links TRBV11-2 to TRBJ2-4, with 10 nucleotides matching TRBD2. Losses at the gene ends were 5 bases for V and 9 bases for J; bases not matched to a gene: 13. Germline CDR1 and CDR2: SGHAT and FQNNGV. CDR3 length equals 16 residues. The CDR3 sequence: CASSDNSGGTQRIQYF. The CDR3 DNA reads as TGTGCCAGCAGCGACAATAGCGGGGGGACCCAACGCATTCAGTACTTC.

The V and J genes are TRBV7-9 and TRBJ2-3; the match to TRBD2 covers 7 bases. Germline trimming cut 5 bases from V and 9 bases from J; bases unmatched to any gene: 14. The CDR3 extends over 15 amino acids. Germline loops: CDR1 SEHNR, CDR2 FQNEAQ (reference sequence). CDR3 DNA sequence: TGTGCCAGCAGCGCTTCTGCGGGAGCCCTACCAACGCAGTATTTT. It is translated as CASSASAGALPTQYF.